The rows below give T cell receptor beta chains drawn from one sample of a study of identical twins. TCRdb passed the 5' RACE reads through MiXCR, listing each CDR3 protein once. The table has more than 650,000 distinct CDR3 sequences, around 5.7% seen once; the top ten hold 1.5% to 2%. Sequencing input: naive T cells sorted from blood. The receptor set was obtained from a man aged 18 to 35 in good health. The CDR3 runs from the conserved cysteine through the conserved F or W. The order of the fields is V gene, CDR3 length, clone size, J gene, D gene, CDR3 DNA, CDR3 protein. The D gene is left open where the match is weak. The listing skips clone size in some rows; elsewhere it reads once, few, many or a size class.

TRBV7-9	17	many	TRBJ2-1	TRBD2	TGTGCCAGCAGCTTAGGTGTTGGACTAGCGGGAGTCAATGAGCAGTTCTTC	CASSLGVGLAGVNEQFF
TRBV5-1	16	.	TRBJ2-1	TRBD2	TGCGCCAGCAGCTTGGAGGGACTATTAGTCTACAATGAGCAGTTCTTC	CASSLEGLLVYNEQFF
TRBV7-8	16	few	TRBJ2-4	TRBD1	TGTGCCAGCAGCTCTGCGATGGGACAGGGGGCGAACATTCAGTACTTC	CASSSAMGQGANIQYF
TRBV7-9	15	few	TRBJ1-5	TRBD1	TGTGCCAGCGGAACAGGGGACAATAGCAATCAGCCCCAGCATTTT	CASGTGDNSNQPQHF
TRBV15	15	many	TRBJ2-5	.	TGTGCCACCAGCAGAGAATCGGGGGCCCAAGAGACCCAGTACTTC	CATSRESGAQETQYF
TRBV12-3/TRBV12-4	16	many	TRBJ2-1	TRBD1	TGTGCCAGCAGTTCCTGGGACAGGAGCGCCTACAATGAGCAGTTCTTC	CASSSWDRSAYNEQFF
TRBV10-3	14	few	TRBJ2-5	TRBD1	TGTGCCACCGCCCAGGGGGTACCCCAAGAGACCCAGTACTTC	CATAQGVPQETQYF
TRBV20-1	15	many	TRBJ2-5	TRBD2	TGCAGTGCTAGACCACAGCGGGAGGTGGAAGAGACCCAGTACTTC	CSARPQREVEETQYF
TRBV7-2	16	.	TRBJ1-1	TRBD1	TGTGCCAGCAGCTTAGCGGGACAGGGATCCGGCACTGAAGCTTTCTTT	CASSLAGQGSGTEAFF
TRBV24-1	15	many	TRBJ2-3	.	TGTGCCACCAGTGATTACGTCGGTAGCACAGATACGCAGTATTTT	CATSDYVGSTDTQYF